A single sample is the source of the 21 T cell receptor beta chains below, sequenced in a study of blood T cell repertoires in COVID-19. Produced via immunoSEQ multiplex PCR; TCRdb's table is partial and in-frame only. The data hold some 330,000 clones, with about four fifths observed a single time. The sequenced material came from PBMCs or T cells enriched from blood (not recorded which). These receptors came from a woman aged 50 to 60 who had recovered from COVID-19.

Of note for this clone: Other nucleotide sequences from this sample produce the same CDR3. This chain links TRBV5-4 with TRBJ1-2; maybe TRBD1 (5 bases). CDR3 length: 14 amino acids. The V gene's germline CDR1 is SGHNT and CDR2 YYREEE (reference sequence). Trimming took off 0 bases at V and 1 base at J, with 7 bases between the two ends. CDR3 region: CASSLGGGNYGYTF. Written as DNA, the CDR3 is TGTGCCAGCAGCTTGGGGGGGGGTAACTATGGCTACACCTTC.

This chain connects TRBV7-8 to TRBJ1-3; TRBD1 matches at 9 bases. Per germline, CDR1 SGHVS and CDR2 FQNEAQ. This CDR3 contains 17 residues. V was pared by 1 base and J by 2 bases, with 6 bases of the junction left unmatched. The CDR3 loop reads CASSLVVGQGPGNTIYF. CDR3 DNA: TGTGCCAGCAGCTTAGTGGTGGGACAGGGACCTGGAAACACCATATATTTT. Full variable domain (outside the CDR3, taken from reference TRBV7-8 and TRBJ1-3): GAGVSQSPRYKVAKRGQDVALRCDPISGHVSLFWYQQALGQGPEFLTYFQNEAQLDKSGLPSDRFFAERPEGSVSTLKIQRTQQEDSAVYLCASSLVVGQGPGNTIYFGEGSWLTVV.

This chain joins TRBV9 and TRBJ1-4; 7 positions agree with TRBD1. The germline gives CDR1 SGDLS, CDR2 YYNGEE. The CDR3 runs 16 residues. The V and J ends lost 4 bases and 7 bases, in that order; junction bases with no gene match: 13. As DNA, the CDR3 is TGTGCCAGCAGCCCGAGACCCCAAACAGGGGTTGAAAAACTGTTTTTT. It specifies CASSPRPQTGVEKLFF.

V and J are TRBV12-5 and TRBJ2-3, with TRBD2 matching over 9 bases. The J segment lost 1 base and the V segment lost 0 bases, leaving 5 bases of the junction unmatched. Germline-derived CDR1 and CDR2 are LGHNT and FRNRAP. The CDR3 consists of 17 residues. The CDR3 here is CASGLVQRGERTDTQYF. As DNA, the CDR3 is TGTGCTAGTGGTTTGGTACAGCGGGGGGAACGCACAGATACGCAGTATTTT.

This chain uses TRBV7-2 with TRBJ1-2, with D hard to call. This CDR3 is 14 amino acids long. The ends were cut back, 2 bases at V and 1 base at J, with 8 bases in the middle. Germline V gene lookup returns CDR1 SGHTA and CDR2 FQGNSA. As DNA, the CDR3 is TGTGCCAGCAGCTTACAGGTGGATAACTATGGCTACACCTTC. This codes for CASSLQVDNYGYTF.

The chain uses TRBV7-3 and TRBJ2-1; D is perhaps TRBD2 (5 bases). The CDR3 consists of 15 residues. V lost 2 bases and J lost 5, with 13 bases in between. The germline CDR1 and CDR2 sequences are SGHTA and FQGTGA. The DNA of the CDR3 is TGTGCCAGCAGCTTAGATCGGACTCGGAACAATGAGCAGTTCTTC. Its protein product is CASSLDRTRNNEQFF. The whole variable domain, filled in from reference TRBV7-3 and TRBJ2-1, reads GAGVSQTPSNKVTEKGKYVELRCDPISGHTALYWYRQSLGQGPEFLIYFQGTGAADDSGLPNDRFFAVRPEGSVSTLKIQRTERGDSAVYLCASSLDRTRNNEQFFGPGTRLTVL.

The rearrangement uses TRBV4-2 and TRBJ1-4; 8 bases fit TRBD1. Trimming cost V 4 bases and J 6 bases; bases outside gene matches: 10. CDR3 size: 16 residues. CDR1 and CDR2 (germline): LGHNA, YNFKEQ. In nucleotides, the CDR3 is TGTGCCAGCAGCCGCACCGCGACAGGGGTATATGAAAAACTGTTTTTT. Its translation: CASSRTATGVYEKLFF.

The chain carries TRBV7-2 and TRBJ1-1; D remains ambiguous. V gave up 5 bases and J gave up 8 bases, with 18 bases separating them. The CDR3 is 14 amino acids. Germline lookup yields CDR1 SGHTA and CDR2 FQGNSA. This chain's CDR3 is CASSGNTGSQEAFF. For the CDR3, the DNA is TGTGCCAGCAGCGGAAACACCGGGAGCCAGGAAGCTTTCTTT.

The rearrangement uses TRBV18 and TRBJ2-7; 8 nucleotides align to TRBD1. CDR1 KGHSH and CDR2 LQKENI come from the germline V gene. Trimming cost V 4 bases and J 6 bases; bases outside gene matches: 2. CDR3 length equals 12 residues. The chain's CDR3 is CASSQDRVEQYF. The CDR3 DNA sequence: TGTGCCAGCTCACAGGACAGGGTCGAGCAGTACTTC.

This chain uses TRBV7-3 with TRBJ2-5; TRBD1 matches at 9 bases. CDR1 and CDR2 from the germline V gene are SGHTA and FQGTGA. This CDR3 is built from 16 residues. V shed 5 bases and J 5 bases; nucleotides not matched to a gene: 12. The CDR3 reads CASSQLTGGGEETQYF. The CDR3 DNA sequence: TGTGCCAGCAGCCAACTGACAGGGGGTGGGGAGGAGACCCAGTACTTC.

This chain connects TRBV11-1 to TRBJ2-5; D unclear. CDR1 and CDR2 from the germline V gene are SGHAT and FQDESV (reference sequence). The CDR3 consists of 14 residues. Between the trimmed V and J ends, which lost 2 bases and 1 base, there was a span of 8 bases. The CDR3 reads CASSLNGFQETQYF. The CDR3 DNA reads as TGTGCCAGCAGCTTAAACGGGTTCCAAGAGACCCAGTACTTC.

V is TRBV3-1 (or the pseudogene TRBV3-2) and J is TRBJ1-1; no firm D call. The germline V gene has CDR1 LGHDT and CDR2 YNNKEL (reference sequence). There are 15 residues in the CDR3. The ends were cut back, 0 bases at V and 5 bases at J, with 13 bases in the middle. CDR3 amino acids: CASSQDGSKETEAFF. The CDR3 DNA reads TGTGCCAGCAGCCAAGATGGGTCAAAGGAGACTGAAGCTTTCTTT.

This clone occurred many times. J is TRBJ2-5 and V is TRBV30; 13 positions agree with TRBD2. The V and J ends lost 8 bases and 6 bases, in that order; junction bases with no gene match: 9. CDR3 length equals 14 residues. The germline gives CDR1 GTSNPN, CDR2 SVGIG (reference sequence). The CDR3 sequence is CARRTSGGVQTQYF. The CDR3 DNA reads as TGTGCCCGCCGGACTAGCGGGGGTGTCCAGACCCAGTACTTC.

The count of this clone is one. The rearrangement links TRBV27 to TRBJ2-1; possible D gene TRBD2, 6 bases. The CDR3 totals 11 residues. The V gene lost 5 bases and the J gene lost 13 bases, with 12 bases spanning the gap. Looked up from germline, CDR1 is MNHEY and CDR2 is SMNVEV (reference sequence). The CDR3 is CASSLGTLQFF. CDR3 sequence (DNA): TGTGCCAGCAGTCTGGGGACTTTACAGTTCTTC.

This clone came up a few times. The chain links TRBV9 to TRBJ1-4; 7 bases are a match to TRBD1. J was trimmed by 7 bases and V by 2 bases; bases with no gene match: 8. Germline lookup yields CDR1 SGDLS and CDR2 YYNGEE. There are 15 residues in the CDR3. The CDR3 here is CASSVGARQGEKLFF. The CDR3 DNA reads TGTGCCAGCAGCGTGGGAGCGAGACAGGGTGAAAAACTGTTTTTT.

The chain recombines TRBV29-1 with TRBJ1-5; D unresolved. The CDR3 sequence is 16 residues long. Germline V lookup: CDR1 SQVTM, CDR2 ANQGSEA. V lost 7 bases to trimming and J lost 2 bases, with 21 bases between them. As DNA, the CDR3 is TGCAGCGGGAAACCTGACACCGTAGTAGGCAATCAGCCCCAGCATTTT. The encoded protein is CSGKPDTVVGNQPQHF.

Comments on this clone: The junction departs from the called germline gene at one end, perhaps through a read error. The rearrangement links TRBV6-5 to TRBJ1-6; a possible D gene is TRBD1 (5 bases). Germline values: CDR1 MNHEY, CDR2 SVGAGI. The CDR3 covers 16 residues. The CDR3 sequence: CASSNSGQPYNSPLHF. DNA of the CDR3: TGTGCCAGCAGTAACTCGGGGCAACCATATAATTCACCCCTCCACTTT.

This clone was counted a single time. The chain combines TRBV13 with TRBJ1-2, with D unresolved. Trimming shortened V by 0 bases and J by 4 bases, and 12 bases separated the two germline ends. CDR3 length: 15 amino acids. The germline CDR1 and CDR2 sequences are PRHDT and FYEKMQ (reference sequence). The CDR3 region is CASSLGRNVFYGYTF. Here the CDR3 DNA reads TGTGCCAGCAGCTTAGGGCGAAATGTCTTCTATGGCTACACCTTC.

The chain couples TRBV3-1 (or the pseudogene TRBV3-2) to TRBJ2-7, with D possibly being TRBD1 (8 bases). Germline loops: CDR1 LGHDT, CDR2 YNNKEL (reference sequence). Trimming cost V 1 base and J 1 base, with 14 bases left between them. The CDR3 contains 16 residues. The CDR3 protein is CASSQGEGQVSYEQYF. The CDR3 DNA reads as TGTGCCAGCAGCCAAGGGGAGGGACAGGTGTCCTACGAGCAGTACTTC.

This rearrangement joins TRBV30 to TRBJ1-1, with D uncertain. The CDR3 totals 11 residues. The V end lost 5 bases, the J end lost 11 bases, and 15 bases lay between the germline ends. Germline assignment: CDR1 GTSNPN and CDR2 SVGIG (reference sequence). CDR3 sequence reads: CAWSGTRGAFF. In DNA, the CDR3 is TGTGCCTGGTCCGGAACTCGAGGGGCTTTCTTT.

The chain employs TRBV9 and TRBJ1-1; 7 bases match TRBD1. With 4 bases clipped from V and 2 bases from J, the junction kept 8 bases outside the gene matches. CDR1 SGDLS and CDR2 YYNGEE come from the germline V gene. CDR3 length equals 15 residues. The CDR3 here is CASSLPPGGNTEAFF. DNA for the CDR3: TGTGCCAGCAGCCTCCCCCCAGGGGGAAACACTGAAGCTTTCTTT.